Listed below are T cell receptor beta chains from one sample, sequenced in a study of blood T cell repertoires in COVID-19. The data were produced by immunoSEQ multiplex PCR, yet TCRdb's version contains in-frame clones alone and is incomplete. The sample carries about 360,000 clones, less than 90% recorded once. The sequenced material came from peripheral blood. Receptors originate from a woman aged 60-75 years with COVID-19, enrolled during active disease. Each CDR3 is given with its conserved first and last residue. A D gene is named only where the DNA matches it firmly. Not all rows give a size; the values are once, few, many and, for expanded clones, a class.

>TRBV29-1|TRBJ2-3|-|once
TGCAGCGTGACCTCCCCTGGCGGTAGCACAGATACGCAGTATTTT
CSVTSPGGSTDTQYF
>TRBV5-5|TRBJ2-7|-|-
TGTGCCAGCAGCCCGACGGGACTGCCTATAATCGAGCAGTACTTC
CASSPTGLPIIEQYF
>TRBV9|TRBJ2-2|-|-
TGTGCCAGCACCAAGGACAGCGGTGGTACCGGGGAGCTGTTTTTT
CASTKDSGGTGELFF
>TRBV4-1|TRBJ1-1|TRBD1|-
TGCGCCAGCAGCCAAGAAGGGACAGTGAACACTGAAGCTTTCTTT
CASSQEGTVNTEAFF
>TRBV10-3|TRBJ1-3|-|-
TGTGCCATCAGTGAAGGGGAAGCCTCTGGAAACACCATATATTTT
CAISEGEASGNTIYF
>TRBV5-1|TRBJ2-3|TRBD2|-
TGCGCCAGCAGCTCTGCCGGGACTAGCGCTTCTAGCACAGATACGCAGTATTTT
CASSSAGTSASSTDTQYF
>TRBV7-8|TRBJ2-5|TRBD1|-
TGTGCCAGCAGCCGACAGGGGGCCGAGACCCAGTACTTC
CASSRQGAETQYF
>TRBV2|TRBJ1-2|TRBD1|-
TGTGCCAGCAGAGTTAGGAGGGACAGGAACTATGGCTACACCTTC
CASRVRRDRNYGYTF
>TRBV7-8|TRBJ1-6|-|few
TGTGCCAGCAGCTTATCCCCCAGGCTCAATTCACCCCTCCACTTT
CASSLSPRLNSPLHF
>TRBV28|TRBJ1-3|-|-
TGTGCCAGCAGTCCCTCCCGGAGCTCTGGAAACACCATATATTTT
CASSPSRSSGNTIYF
>TRBV5-4|TRBJ2-7|TRBD2|-
TGTGCCAGCAGTTCGACTAGCGGGAGCTCCTACGAGCAGTACTTC
CASSSTSGSSYEQYF
>TRBV5-1|TRBJ2-5|TRBD2|-
TGCGCCAGCAGCAGCGGGGGGCTTCAAGAGACCCAGTACTTC
CASSSGGLQETQYF
>TRBV19|TRBJ1-1|-|-
TGTGCCACCAGCGCTCTTGGGAACACTGAAGCTTTCTTT
CATSALGNTEAFF
>TRBV6-5|TRBJ1-6|-|-
TGTGCCAGCAGTTCCCTCTACTCCTATAATTCACCCCTCCACTTT
CASSSLYSYNSPLHF
>TRBV19|TRBJ1-2|-|-
TGTGCCAGTACGACAGGATATGGCTACACCTTC
CASTTGYGYTF
>TRBV30|TRBJ1-6|-|-
TGTGCCTGGAGTATCAGGGCTTTGGTTTATTCACCCCTCCACTTT
CAWSIRALVYSPLHF
>TRBV6-5|TRBJ2-5|TRBD1|-
TGTGCCAGCAGTTGGACAGGCGAAGAGACCCAGTACTTC
CASSWTGEETQYF
>TRBV6-5|TRBJ1-2|TRBD1|-
TGTGCCAGCAGTTCAGGGGGGCTTGAGGGCTACACCTTC
CASSSGGLEGYTF
>TRBV7-9|TRBJ1-2|-|once
TGTGCCAGCAGCTTAGCAGTGTCTCAGAATTATAACTATGGCTACACCTTC
CASSLAVSQNYNYGYTF
>TRBV5-1|TRBJ2-7|TRBD1|-
TGCGCCAGCAGCATTCTAGGACAGGTGAACTCCTACGAGCAGTACTTC
CASSILGQVNSYEQYF
>TRBV2|TRBJ2-1|TRBD1|-
TGTGCCGGAACCGGGACAGGTTACAATGGGCAGTTCTTC
CAGTGTGYNGQFF
>TRBV11-1|TRBJ2-7|-|-
TGTGCCAGCAGGGACCTAAGACAGATCCGCTCCTACGAGCAGTACTTC
CASRDLRQIRSYEQYF
>TRBV30|TRBJ1-4|-|-
TGTGCCTGGAGTCCCTCGACAGCAAGTGAAAAACTGTTTTTT
CAWSPSTASEKLFF
>TRBV15|TRBJ2-1|TRBD2|-
TGTGCCACCAGCAGAGATCCGGGACTAGCGGAGTACAATGAGCAGTTCTTC
CATSRDPGLAEYNEQFF
>TRBV9|TRBJ1-6|-|-
TGTGCCAGCAGCGTAGAGGCTCATTTGGGGGGAAATTCACCCCTCCACTTT
CASSVEAHLGGNSPLHF
>TRBV27|TRBJ2-7|-|-
TGTGCCAGCAGAACCAATCCGGCGGGACTCCCTCTGAGCGAGCAGTACTTC
CASRTNPAGLPLSEQYF
>TRBV5-1|TRBJ2-5|TRBD2|-
TGCGCCAGCAGCTCCCGGACTAGTCCAAGTGAGACCCAGTACTTC
CASSSRTSPSETQYF
>TRBV4-1|TRBJ1-3|-|-
TGCGCCAGCAGCCAGGGGGACGGGAGCTCTGGAAACACCATATATTTT
CASSQGDGSSGNTIYF
>TRBV18|TRBJ1-5|-|-
TGTGCCAGCTCCACAGTCAATCAGCCCCAGCATTTT
CASSTVNQPQHF
>TRBV30|TRBJ2-7|-|few
TGTGCCTGGAGTTGGGGGCTCTACGAGCAGTACTTC
CAWSWGLYEQYF
>TRBV5-1|TRBJ2-1|TRBD1|-
TGCGCCAGCAGCCACGGACAGGGCTCCTACAATGAGCAGTTCTTC
CASSHGQGSYNEQFF
>TRBV19|TRBJ2-3|-|-
TGTGCCAGCCGAGGAACGGGGGGCGGAGATACGCAGTATTTT
CASRGTGGGDTQYF
>TRBV5-8|TRBJ2-7|TRBD2|-
TGTGCCAGCAGCACCACGGGAGGGCCCAACGAGCAGTACTTC
CASSTTGGPNEQYF
>TRBV4-1|TRBJ2-3|-|-
TGCGCCAGCAGCCAAGATCGGCAGGGCCCAGATACGCAGTATTTT
CASSQDRQGPDTQYF
>TRBV5-1|TRBJ2-2|TRBD1|-
TGCGCCAGCAGGGACAGGGGGCCTACCGGGGAGCTGTTTTTT
CASRDRGPTGELFF
>TRBV7-8|TRBJ1-1|-|-
TGTGCCAGCAGCCTACCTCGTAATCGGGGGGACACTGAAGCTTTCTTT
CASSLPRNRGDTEAFF
>TRBV3-1/TRBV3-2|TRBJ2-7|-|few
TGTGCCAGCAGGGGAGGGGGTCTCTACGAGCAGTACTTC
CASRGGGLYEQYF
>TRBV29-1|TRBJ1-1|-|-
TGCAGCGTTGGTAAACAGGTGAACACTGAAGCTTTCTTT
CSVGKQVNTEAFF
>TRBV7-9|TRBJ2-5|-|-
TGTGCCAGCAGCTTAAGTCCCGGAGCGGAGACCCAGTACTTC
CASSLSPGAETQYF
>TRBV6-5|TRBJ1-6|-|-
TGTGCCAGCAGGGGGCAGGGAACCTCACCCCTCCACTTT
CASRGQGTSPLHF